These T cell receptor beta chains were read from a single sample in a study of a mutant IDH1 vaccine in newly diagnosed glioma. Sequencing used immunoSEQ multiplex PCR; TCRdb keeps in-frame clones, though not all of them. This sample yields 50,000 to 65,000 clones, of which 70% to 90% are seen a single time; about 21% belongs to the top ten. Sample: PBMCs, taken from a glioma patient treated with radiotherapy, temozolomide or both. The receptors derive from a man aged 18 to 30 with glioma. Both conserved end residues are part of each CDR3. The order of the fields is D gene, clone size, J gene, V gene, CDR3 protein, CDR3 DNA. D genes are given only for firm matches. Clone size is not always given. Where it is, it says once, few, many or a class for expanded clones.

>TRBD1|-|TRBJ1-1|TRBV18
CASLPRGQGSTEAFF
TGTGCCAGCTTACCTCGCGGACAGGGGAGCACTGAAGCTTTCTTT
>-|-|TRBJ1-1|TRBV4-3
CASSQGEQVNTEAFF
TGCGCCAGCAGCCAAGGTGAACAGGTGAACACTGAAGCTTTCTTT
>TRBD1|-|TRBJ1-1|TRBV29-1
CSGLGTGEAFF
TGCAGCGGCCTCGGGACAGGAGAAGCTTTCTTT
>-|-|TRBJ2-6|TRBV10-3
CAISASAAGANVLTF
TGTGCCATCAGTGCATCCGCTGCTGGGGCCAACGTCCTGACTTTC
>-|-|TRBJ2-1|TRBV6-5
CASSLDRGSYNEQFF
TGTGCCAGCAGTTTGGACAGAGGCTCCTACAATGAGCAGTTCTTC
>-|-|TRBJ1-1|TRBV14
CASSHRGTEAFF
TGTGCCAGCAGCCACAGGGGAACTGAAGCTTTCTTT
>-|-|TRBJ1-2|TRBV5-6
CASSTLDLGHTF
TGTGCCAGCAGCACCTTGGACTTGGGCCACACCTTC
>-|medium-sized|TRBJ1-3|TRBV4-3
CASSHLGDGGNTIYF
TGCGCCAGCAGCCACCTGGGGGACGGCGGAAACACCATATATTTT
>TRBD2|-|TRBJ2-7|TRBV4-1
CASSQVGLLAGGGSYEQYF
TGCGCCAGCAGCCAAGTCGGGTTGCTAGCGGGAGGGGGCTCCTACGAGCAGTACTTC
>-|-|TRBJ1-5|TRBV15
CATSRDVGRGGNQPQHF
TGTGCCACCAGCAGAGATGTGGGGCGGGGGGGCAATCAGCCCCAGCATTTT
>TRBD1|-|TRBJ1-1|TRBV6-1
CASSKNRGGGEAFF
TGTGCCAGCAGTAAAAACAGGGGGGGAGGTGAAGCTTTCTTT
>TRBD1|-|TRBJ1-4|TRBV4-3
CASSQDSGQGALFF
TGCGCCAGCAGCCAAGATTCGGGACAGGGAGCACTGTTTTTT
>-|-|TRBJ1-1|TRBV7-9
CASSFLLTKNTEAFF
TGTGCCAGCAGCTTTTTGTTAACGAAGAACACTGAAGCTTTCTTT
>-|few|TRBJ1-2|TRBV5-6
CASSLNTAQRSYTF
TGTGCCAGCAGCTTGAACACCGCTCAACGCAGCTACACCTTC
>TRBD1|once|TRBJ1-2|TRBV5-1
CASRLLTGGGDGYTF
TGCGCCAGCAGATTGCTTACAGGGGGCGGGGATGGCTACACCTTC
>TRBD1|few|TRBJ1-5|TRBV19
CASSFRQGGNQPQHF
TGTGCCAGTAGTTTTCGACAGGGTGGGAATCAGCCCCAGCATTTT
>-|-|TRBJ1-6|TRBV30
CARRLTSSYNSPLHF
TGTGCCCGGAGGCTGACGAGCTCCTATAATTCACCCCTCCACTTT
>-|few|TRBJ2-2|TRBV7-9
CASSFGQTGELFF
TGTGCCAGCAGCTTCGGCCAGACCGGGGAGCTGTTTTTT
>-|few|TRBJ1-1|TRBV5-1
CASSMGRRGQNTEAFF
TGCGCCAGCAGTATGGGCAGGCGGGGACAGAACACTGAAGCTTTCTTT
>TRBD1|-|TRBJ1-2|TRBV4-3
CASSQDRRTGGDYGYTF
TGCGCCAGCAGCCAAGATCGACGGACAGGGGGCGACTATGGCTACACCTTC
>-|-|TRBJ1-3|TRBV2
CASSPHRASGNTIYF
TGTGCCAGCAGTCCTCATCGGGCCTCTGGAAACACCATATATTTT
>TRBD2|few|TRBJ2-2|TRBV7-6
CASTEGASGKELFF
TGTGCCAGCACGGAAGGGGCTAGCGGGAAGGAGCTGTTTTTT
>TRBD1|-|TRBJ1-1|TRBV25-1
CASSESTGGFGVYTEAFF
TGTGCCAGCAGTGAATCGACAGGGGGTTTTGGCGTGTACACTGAAGCTTTCTTT
>-|-|TRBJ2-7|TRBV4-2
CASSQEAVQYEQYF
TGTGCCAGCAGCCAAGAGGCCGTTCAGTACGAGCAGTACTTC